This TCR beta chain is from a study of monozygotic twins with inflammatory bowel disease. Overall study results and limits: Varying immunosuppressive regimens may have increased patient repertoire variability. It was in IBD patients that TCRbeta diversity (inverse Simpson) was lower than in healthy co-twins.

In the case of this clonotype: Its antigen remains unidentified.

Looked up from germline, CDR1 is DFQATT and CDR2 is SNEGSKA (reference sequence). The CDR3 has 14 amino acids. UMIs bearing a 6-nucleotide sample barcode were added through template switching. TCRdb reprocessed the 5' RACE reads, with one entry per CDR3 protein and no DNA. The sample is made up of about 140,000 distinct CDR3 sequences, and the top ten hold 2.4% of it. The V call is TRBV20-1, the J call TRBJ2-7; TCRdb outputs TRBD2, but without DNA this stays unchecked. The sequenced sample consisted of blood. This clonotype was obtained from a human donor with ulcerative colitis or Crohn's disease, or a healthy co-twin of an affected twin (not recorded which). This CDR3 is CSARGSGGAYEQYF.